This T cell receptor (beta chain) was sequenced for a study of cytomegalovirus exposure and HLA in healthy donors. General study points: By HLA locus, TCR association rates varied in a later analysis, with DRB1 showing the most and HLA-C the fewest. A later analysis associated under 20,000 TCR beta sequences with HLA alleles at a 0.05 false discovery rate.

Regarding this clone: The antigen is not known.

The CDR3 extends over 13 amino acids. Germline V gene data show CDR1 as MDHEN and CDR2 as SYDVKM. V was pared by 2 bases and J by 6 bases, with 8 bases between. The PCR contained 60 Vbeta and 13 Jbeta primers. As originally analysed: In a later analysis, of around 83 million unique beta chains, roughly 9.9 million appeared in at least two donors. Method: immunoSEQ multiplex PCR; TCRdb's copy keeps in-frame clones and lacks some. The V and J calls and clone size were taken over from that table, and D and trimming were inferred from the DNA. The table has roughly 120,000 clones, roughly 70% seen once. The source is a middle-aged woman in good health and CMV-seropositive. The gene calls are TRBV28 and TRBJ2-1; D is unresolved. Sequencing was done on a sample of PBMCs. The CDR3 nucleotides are TGTGCCAGCAGTTTACATACGGGCAATGAGCAGTTCTTC. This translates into CASSLHTGNEQFF. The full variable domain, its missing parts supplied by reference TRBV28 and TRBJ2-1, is DVKVTQSSRYLVKRTGEKVFLECVQDMDHENMFWYRQDPGLGLRLIYFSYDVKMKEKGDIPEGYSVSREKKERFSLILESASTNQTSMYLCASSLHTGNEQFFGPGTRLTVL.